This entry lists 22 T cell receptor beta chains sequenced from one sample in a study of blood T cell repertoires in COVID-19. TCRdb's copy holds only in-frame clones and misses some; the assay was immunoSEQ multiplex PCR. This table holds under 55,000 clones, about 89% found once. Material: peripheral blood. The receptors were sampled from a woman of 80 years or more with COVID-19, enrolled during active disease.

CDR3 nucleotide sequence: TGTGCCGCAAGAATACAGGGCTTCTACGAGCAGTACTTC. Protein sequence: CAARIQGFYEQYF. The chain carries TRBV21-1 and TRBJ2-7; TRBD1, as called in the table, went unchecked against the DNA. TRBV21-1 is noted as a pseudogene. CDR3 length: 13 residues.

This chain uses TRBV5-1 with TRBJ2-5, with 7 bases matching TRBD2. CDR3 length equals 13 residues. Germline assignment: CDR1 SGHRS and CDR2 YFSETQ. J lost 4 bases, V lost 3 bases, and 3 bases had no gene match. CDR3 bases: TGCGCCAGCAGCTGGGGCGGGGGAGAGACCCAGTACTTC. Residues: CASSWGGGETQYF.

The CDR3, as DNA: TGTGCCAGCAGCTACGGGACAGGCTTCAGGACTGAAGCTTTCTTT. Protein product: CASSYGTGFRTEAFF. V is TRBV7-2 and J is TRBJ1-1; 8 bases line up with TRBD1. Germline lookup yields CDR1 SGHTA and CDR2 FQGNSA. The CDR3 runs to 15 residues. With 4 bases clipped from V and 5 bases from J, the junction kept 9 bases outside the gene matches.

About this clone: The junction does not match germline at one end; this may be a read error. The chain combines TRBV7-7 with TRBJ2-7, with D possibly TRBD2 on 6 matching bases. This CDR3 spans 14 amino acids. Germline V gene lookup returns CDR1 SSHAT and CDR2 FNYEAQ (reference sequence). CDR3 sequence (DNA): TGTGCTAGCAGCCCCTGGGTCGGGAGCCACGAGCAGTACTTC. Residues: CASSPWVGSHEQYF.

This clone was counted a few times. The chain joins TRBV6-5 to TRBJ1-2; D not certain. The ends were cut back, 7 bases at V and 6 bases at J, with 18 bases in the middle. This CDR3 has 14 residues. Germline CDR1 and CDR2: MNHEY and SVGAGI. CDR3 loop: CASTSWRERDGYTF. The CDR3 DNA sequence: TGTGCCAGCACCTCATGGAGGGAGAGGGATGGCTACACCTTC.

V usage is TRBV6-2 or TRBV6-3 and J usage is TRBJ1-1; D might be TRBD1 (6 bases). The ends were cut back, 6 bases at V and 1 base at J, with 12 bases in the middle. The CDR3 length is 14 residues. Per germline, CDR1 MNHEY and CDR2 SVGEGT. The CDR3 DNA reads TGTGCCAGCAGATACAGGGAGCGGAACACTGAAGCTTTCTTT. Translated: CASRYRERNTEAFF.

The rearrangement links TRBV30 to TRBJ1-2, with 10 bases lining up with TRBD1. The CDR3 is 15 amino acids. J gave up 5 bases and V 1 base, and 7 bases lay outside the gene matches. Germline-derived CDR1 and CDR2 are GTSNPN and SVGIG (reference sequence). The CDR3 DNA reads as TGTGCCTGGAGTGCCCGGGACAGGGGAACGTATGGCTACACCTTC. It codes for CAWSARDRGTYGYTF.

V usage is TRBV12-3 or TRBV12-4 and J usage is TRBJ2-7, with D uncertain. The V gene lost 4 bases and the J gene lost 2 bases, with 3 bases spanning the gap. This CDR3 comprises 11 residues. The CDR3 sequence: CASSSAYEQYF. The CDR3 DNA reads as TGTGCCAGCAGTTCGGCCTACGAGCAGTACTTC.

The chain links TRBV28 to TRBJ2-3; 8 positions match TRBD2. Germline V gene data show CDR1 as MDHEN and CDR2 as SYDVKM. The CDR3 is 18 amino acids. With 4 bases clipped from V and 5 bases from J, the junction kept 17 bases outside the gene matches. CDR3 residues: CASSSLGLAGSVIDTQYF. In DNA form, the CDR3 reads TGTGCCAGCAGTTCCCTTGGGCTAGCGGGCTCCGTTATAGATACGCAGTATTTT.

The chain carries TRBV2 and TRBJ2-3, with D possibly TRBD1 on 7 matching bases. There are 13 residues in the CDR3. Germline lookup yields CDR1 SNHLY and CDR2 FYNNEI. Trimming pared 8 bases from V and 6 bases from J, leaving 15 bases between. The CDR3 region is CASEEGAGDTQYF. In DNA, the CDR3 is TGTGCCAGCGAGGAGGGGGCAGGGGATACGCAGTATTTT.

This sequence joins TRBV18 and TRBJ2-7, with 7 bases aligning to TRBD1. This CDR3 spans 15 amino acids. V lost 6 bases to trimming and J lost 0 bases; unmatched junction nucleotides: 8. CDR1 is KGHSH, CDR2 LQKENI, per germline. CDR3 coding DNA: TGTGCCAGCTCGCATCCCGGGACAGCCTCCTACGAGCAGTACTTC. It encodes CASSHPGTASYEQYF.

V is TRBV18 and J is TRBJ1-2, with TRBD1 matching over 8 bases. Germline lookup yields CDR1 KGHSH and CDR2 LQKENI. The CDR3 is made up of 14 amino acids. Trimming cost V 3 bases and J 4 bases; bases outside gene matches: 4. The CDR3 sequence: CASSPDRGVYGYTF. Written as DNA, the CDR3 is TGTGCCAGCTCACCTGACAGGGGCGTCTATGGCTACACCTTC.

The chain recombines TRBV10-1 with TRBJ2-7; tentative D call: TRBD1 (5 bases). The CDR3 contains 16 residues. The V end was cut by 3 bases, the J end by 2 bases, with 17 bases between. Germline V gene lookup returns CDR1 WNHNN and CDR2 SYGVQD (reference sequence). CDR3 residues: CASSDRRARTAYEQYF. CDR3 coding DNA: TGCGCCAGCAGTGATCGCAGGGCACGGACCGCCTACGAGCAGTACTTC.

The chain is built from TRBV4-1 and TRBJ1-2, with TRBD1 identical over 8 bases. The V gene end was trimmed by 0 bases and the J gene end by 4 bases; junction bases not matched to a gene: 7. Germline CDR1 MGHRA, CDR2 YSYEKL. The CDR3 runs to 16 residues. CDR3 protein: CASSQDGMDRAYGYTF. The DNA for the CDR3 is TGCGCCAGCAGCCAAGATGGGATGGACAGGGCCTATGGCTACACCTTC.

V is TRBV28 and J is TRBJ1-2; D is undetermined. V was clipped by 5 bases and J by 5 bases, with 6 bases between them. Germline CDR1 reads MDHEN; CDR2 reads SYDVKM. This CDR3 region has 11 residues. CDR3 residues: CASSTGYGYTF. The CDR3 region has the DNA TGTGCCAGCAGTACTGGTTATGGCTACACCTTC.

In this sample, this clone turned up a few times. V is TRBV25-1 and J is TRBJ1-1; D is possibly TRBD1 (6 bases). Deletions cut 4 bases from V and 0 bases from J, with 15 bases between. This CDR3 comprises 16 residues. In germline, CDR1 is MGHDK, CDR2 SYGVNS. CDR3 in DNA: TGTGCCAGCAGTGCCATCCGGGACACCTTGAACACTGAAGCTTTCTTT. Its protein product is CASSAIRDTLNTEAFF.

The V and J genes are TRBV6-1 and TRBJ2-5; D unresolved. The V end was cut by 0 bases, the J end by 4 bases, with 12 bases between. Germline CDR1 reads MNHNS; CDR2 reads SASEGT. The CDR3 runs to 15 residues. CDR3 sequence: CASSEAPRPGETQYF. DNA of the CDR3: TGTGCCAGCAGTGAAGCTCCCAGGCCCGGAGAGACCCAGTACTTC.

This clone was found once. The rearrangement joins TRBV2 to TRBJ1-2; D not certain. The CDR3 has 14 residues. Trimming removed 1 base at V and 7 bases at J, with 13 bases between. Germline lookup yields CDR1 SNHLY and CDR2 FYNNEI. The CDR3 nucleotides are TGTGCCAGCAGTGAAGTGCGGGTTTCGGTTGGCTACACCTTC. Amino acids: CASSEVRVSVGYTF.

The J gene is TRBJ2-7, the V gene TRBV4-1, with TRBD1 matching 7 bases. This CDR3 has 14 amino acids. The V and J ends lost 1 base and 3 bases, in that order; junction bases with no gene match: 3. Germline V gene data show CDR1 as MGHRA and CDR2 as YSYEKL. This chain's CDR3 is CASSQGQGDYEQYF. The CDR3 region has the DNA TGCGCCAGCAGCCAAGGTCAGGGGGACTACGAGCAGTACTTC.

This clone turned up a few times. The gene calls are TRBV9 and TRBJ2-1, with 11 bases aligning to TRBD1. The CDR3 is 16 residues long. Trimming took 4 bases from V and 7 from J; bases not matched to a gene: 10. Germline V gives CDR1 SGDLS, CDR2 YYNGEE. CDR3 sequence: CASSPDRGLTWNEQFF. The DNA for the CDR3 is TGTGCCAGCAGCCCGGACAGGGGGCTCACGTGGAATGAGCAGTTCTTC.

This clone was counted only a few times. V usage is TRBV12-5 and J usage is TRBJ2-7, with 9 bases lining up with TRBD1. The V gene's germline CDR1 is LGHNT and CDR2 FRNRAP. The CDR3 sequence is 15 residues long. The J segment lost 5 bases and the V segment lost 4 bases, leaving 9 bases of the junction unmatched. The CDR3 region is CASGSPGTGSHEQYF. CDR3 bases: TGTGCTAGTGGTTCACCCGGGACAGGGTCCCACGAGCAGTACTTC.

This sequence joins TRBV10-3 and TRBJ2-5, with D perhaps matching TRBD2 (5 bases). CDR1 and CDR2 (germline): ENHRY, SYGVKD. The CDR3 is made up of 16 amino acids. Trimming removed 2 bases from V and 5 bases from J, with 18 bases in between. This chain's CDR3 is CAISEGSGARRETQYF. The CDR3 region has the DNA TGTGCCATCAGTGAGGGAAGCGGAGCCCGAAGGGAGACCCAGTACTTC.